Following are 18 T cell receptor beta chains from one sample sequenced in a study of blood T cell repertoires in COVID-19. Some clones are missing from TCRdb's copy, which holds only in-frame ones; the method was immunoSEQ multiplex PCR. The sample yields about 170,000 clones, over 75% seen once. Sequencing was carried out using PBMCs or T cells enriched from blood (not recorded which). The receptors originated from a woman between 50 and 59 years old who had recovered from COVID-19.

The chain is built from TRBV5-1 and TRBJ1-2, with 7 nucleotides matching TRBD1. CDR1 and CDR2 from the germline V gene are SGHRS and YFSETQ. V shed 0 bases and J 7 bases; nucleotides not matched to a gene: 6. The CDR3 length is 14 residues. The CDR3 DNA reads TGCGCCAGCAGCTTGGAGGGACAGATGACTGGCTACACCTTC. The encoded protein is CASSLEGQMTGYTF.

In its sample, this clone was seen once. The gene calls are TRBV30 and TRBJ1-4, with 9 bases that match TRBD1. The CDR3 totals 13 residues. Germline V gives CDR1 GTSNPN, CDR2 SVGIG (reference sequence). V lost 3 bases and J lost 5; bases outside the gene matches: 1. CDR3 sequence: CAWRGTGNEKLFF. As DNA, the CDR3 is TGTGCCTGGAGGGGGACAGGGAATGAAAAACTGTTTTTT.

V is TRBV7-9 and J is TRBJ2-1; TRBD2 matches 13 bases. This CDR3 has 17 amino acids. V lost 5 bases and J lost 6; bases outside the gene matches: 10. CDR1 and CDR2 (germline): SEHNR, FQNEAQ (reference sequence). CDR3 in DNA: TGTGCCAGCAGCCCGCTAGGACTAGCGGGAGCCTCCAATGAGCAGTTCTTC. Translating it yields CASSPLGLAGASNEQFF.

This chain connects TRBV7-2 to TRBJ2-5, with TRBD2 matching 8 bases. The V gene's germline CDR1 is SGHTA and CDR2 FQGNSA. The CDR3 is 16 amino acids. With 4 bases clipped from V and 4 bases from J, the junction kept 11 bases outside the gene matches. The CDR3 sequence: CASSSPAGGGPETQYF. CDR3 in DNA: TGTGCCAGCAGCTCACCTGCGGGAGGAGGGCCAGAGACCCAGTACTTC.

The chain joins TRBV7-9 to TRBJ1-1; D is ambiguous. Germline values: CDR1 SEHNR, CDR2 FQNEAQ (reference sequence). This CDR3 comprises 13 residues. The V end was cut by 6 bases, the J end by 0 bases, with 8 bases between. In DNA, the CDR3 is TGTGCCAGCAGTCCTGTTCTGAACACTGAAGCTTTCTTT. Translation gives CASSPVLNTEAFF.

V is TRBV4-2 and J is TRBJ2-1; 13 bases line up with TRBD2. V lost 1 base, J lost 5 bases, and 8 bases stayed unmatched. CDR3 size: 18 residues. The V gene's germline CDR1 is LGHNA and CDR2 YNFKEQ. The CDR3 sequence: CASSQGLAGGRGHNEQFF. CDR3 coding DNA: TGTGCCAGCAGCCAAGGACTAGCGGGAGGTCGGGGGCACAATGAGCAGTTCTTC.

This chain uses TRBV3-1 (or the pseudogene TRBV3-2) with TRBJ2-1; 7 bases are shared with TRBD2. This CDR3 is 16 amino acids long. Germline V gives CDR1 LGHDT, CDR2 YNNKEL (reference sequence). Trimming removed 3 bases from V and 1 base from J; junction bases left unmatched: 6. The CDR3 DNA reads TGTGCCAGCAGCCAGGTGGGGGGGAGATCCTACAATGAGCAGTTCTTC. Protein: CASSQVGGRSYNEQFF.

This clone has a single count. This chain joins TRBV20-1 and TRBJ2-3; D is unclear. Germline loops: CDR1 DFQATT, CDR2 SNEGSKA (reference sequence). Trimming shortened V by 2 bases and J by 6 bases, and 6 bases separated the two germline ends. The CDR3 has 11 residues. CDR3 amino acids: CSARSGDTQYF. The CDR3, as DNA: TGCAGTGCTAGATCCGGGGATACGCAGTATTTT.

This sequence joins TRBV18 and TRBJ2-3, with a possible D match to TRBD2 (6 bases). This CDR3 comprises 14 residues. V dropped 6 bases and J dropped 2 bases, with 12 bases sitting between them. CDR1 is KGHSH and CDR2 is LQKENI in the germline V gene. For the CDR3, the DNA is TGTGCCAGCTCCGGGGGACTCCCCACAGATACGCAGTATTTT. It yields the protein CASSGGLPTDTQYF.

The V and J genes are TRBV2 and TRBJ2-3; D might be TRBD1 (6 bases). Trimming removed 4 bases from V and 3 bases from J, with 11 bases in between. This CDR3 comprises 14 residues. Germline CDR1 reads SNHLY; CDR2 reads FYNNEI. The CDR3: CASSGGQSTDTQYF. In nucleotides, the CDR3 is TGTGCCAGCAGTGGGGGGCAATCGACAGATACGCAGTATTTT.

J is TRBJ2-7 and V is TRBV6-5; 7 nucleotides align to TRBD2. The CDR3 is 13 amino acids. V was clipped by 2 bases and J by 6 bases; unmatched bases: 4. Germline V gene data show CDR1 as MNHEY and CDR2 as SVGAGI. CDR3 nucleotide sequence: TGTGCCAGCAGTTACCGAGGACTAGGCGAGCAGTACTTC. Residues: CASSYRGLGEQYF.

This clone was picked up a small number of times. The V and J genes are TRBV18 and TRBJ2-7; weak D call: TRBD1 (6 bases). Germline lookup yields CDR1 KGHSH and CDR2 LQKENI. There are 16 residues in the CDR3. The germline V and J ends were trimmed by 4 bases and 7 bases, with 23 bases remaining between them. CDR3 nucleotide sequence: TGTGCCAGCTCACGCACGGCAGGGGCCTTGACTGATGAGCAGTACTTC. Its protein is CASSRTAGALTDEQYF.

The chain recombines TRBV10-3 with TRBJ2-2; TRBD1 matches 9 bases. Germline V gene sequence: CDR1 ENHRY, CDR2 SYGVKD. The J segment lost 3 bases and the V segment lost 8 bases, leaving 4 bases of the junction unmatched. The CDR3 is 14 amino acids. CDR3 sequence: CAILDRGHTGELFF. The CDR3 coding sequence is TGTGCCATCTTGGACAGGGGTCACACCGGGGAGCTGTTTTTT.

In this sample, this clone turned up a few times. This chain connects TRBV7-9 to TRBJ2-7, with a tentative D call TRBD1 (5 bases). V was pared by 6 bases and J by 6 bases, with 12 bases between. The germline V gene has CDR1 SEHNR and CDR2 FQNEAQ (reference sequence). The CDR3 runs 12 residues. The DNA of the CDR3 is TGTGCCAGCAGTAAGACAGAGCTCGAGCAGTACTTC. This codes for CASSKTELEQYF. The full variable domain, in which reference TRBV7-9 and TRBJ2-7 provide the parts outside the CDR3, is DTGVSQNPRHKITKRGQNVTFRCDPISEHNRLYWYRQTLGQGPEFLTYFQNEAQLEKSRLLSDRFSAERPKGSFSTLEIQRTEQGDSAMYLCASSKTELEQYFGPGTRLTVT.

This rearrangement joins TRBV19 to TRBJ2-7, with TRBD2 identical over 10 bases. Trimming at V came to 4 bases and at J to 3 bases, leaving 6 bases not matched to a gene. The V gene's germline CDR1 is LNHDA and CDR2 SQIVND (reference sequence). This CDR3 has 15 amino acids. CDR3 sequence: CASSTRPSGSYEQYF. CDR3 DNA: TGTGCCAGTAGTACCCGCCCTAGCGGGAGCTACGAGCAGTACTTC.

V is TRBV25-1 and J is TRBJ2-7; TRBD1 matches at 7 bases. Germline V gene lookup returns CDR1 MGHDK and CDR2 SYGVNS. The CDR3 runs to 15 residues. V lost 6 bases, J lost 4 bases, and 12 bases stayed unmatched. The CDR3 DNA reads as TGTGCCAGCAGGCTCTCGGGACAGTCAGGATACGAGCAGTACTTC. The encoded protein is CASRLSGQSGYEQYF.

The chain couples TRBV7-2 to TRBJ2-1; 11 bases match TRBD2. The length of the CDR3 is 15 residues. Looked up from germline, CDR1 is SGHTA and CDR2 is FQGNSA. V shed 5 bases and J 6 bases; nucleotides not matched to a gene: 6. The CDR3 spells CASSLPTSGTNEQFF. Written as DNA, the CDR3 is TGTGCCAGCAGCCTACCGACTAGCGGGACCAATGAGCAGTTCTTC.

The V call is TRBV7-8, the J call TRBJ1-1; 8 nucleotides agree with TRBD1. Germline trimming cut 0 bases from V and 7 bases from J; bases unmatched to any gene: 16. The CDR3 runs to 18 residues. Germline V gives CDR1 SGHVS, CDR2 FQNEAQ. CDR3: CASSLALVLVQGGSEAFF. The CDR3 DNA reads TGTGCCAGCAGCTTAGCGTTAGTCTTAGTACAGGGGGGAAGTGAAGCTTTCTTT.